This T cell receptor (beta chain) derives from a study of OX40 agonist ivuxolimab in advanced cancers. On the study more broadly: Among those enrolled, mean age was about 58 years (range 23 to 79) and about 82% were male. Three patients responded partially, comprising one with hepatocellular carcinoma and two with cutaneous melanoma.

TCRdb's table, derived via immunoSEQ multiplex PCR, lists solely in-frame clones and lacks some. Counted here are some 100,000 clones, about nine tenths occurring once; the ten biggest clones make up roughly 2.1%. This CDR3 has 17 amino acids. Germline V gene lookup returns CDR1 LNHNV and CDR2 YYDKDF (reference sequence). The junction had 10 bases not matched to a gene; V was cut back by 7 bases and J by 2 bases. Regarding the study as a whole: Expanded peripheral T cell antigen specificity was not determined.

To note about this clone: Its antigen remains unidentified.

Sequenced here: CD4+ or CD8+ T cells sorted from blood, sampled in a trial of the OX40 agonist ivuxolimab. The sequence was obtained from an adult with an advanced solid tumor such as melanoma, head and neck, liver or kidney cancer. The rearrangement links TRBV15 to TRBJ2-6; TRBD2 aligns across 8 bases. The CDR3 sequence: CATIHTAGETGANVLTF. CDR3 coding DNA: TGTGCCACCATTCATACAGCGGGAGAAACTGGGGCCAACGTCCTGACTTTC.